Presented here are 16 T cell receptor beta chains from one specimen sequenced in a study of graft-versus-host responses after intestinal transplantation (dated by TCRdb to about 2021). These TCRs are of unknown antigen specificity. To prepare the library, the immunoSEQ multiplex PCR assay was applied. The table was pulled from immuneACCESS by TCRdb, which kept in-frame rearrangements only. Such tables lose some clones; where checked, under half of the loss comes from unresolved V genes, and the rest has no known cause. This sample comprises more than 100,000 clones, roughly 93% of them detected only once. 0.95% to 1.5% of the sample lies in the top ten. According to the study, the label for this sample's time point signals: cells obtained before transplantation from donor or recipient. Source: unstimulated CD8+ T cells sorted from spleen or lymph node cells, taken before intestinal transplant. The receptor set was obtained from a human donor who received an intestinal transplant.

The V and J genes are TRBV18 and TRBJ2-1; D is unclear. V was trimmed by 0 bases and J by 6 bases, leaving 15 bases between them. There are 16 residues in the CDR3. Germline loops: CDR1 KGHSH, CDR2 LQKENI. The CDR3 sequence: CASSPPPGVVINEQFF. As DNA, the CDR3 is TGTGCCAGCTCACCACCGCCAGGAGTAGTAATCAATGAGCAGTTCTTC. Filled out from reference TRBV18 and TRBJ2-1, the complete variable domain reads NAGVMQNPRHLVRRRGQEARLRCSPMKGHSHVYWYRQLPEEGLKFMVYLQKENIIDESGMPKERFSAEFPKEGPSILRIQQVVRGDSAAYFCASSPPPGVVINEQFFGPGTRLTVL.

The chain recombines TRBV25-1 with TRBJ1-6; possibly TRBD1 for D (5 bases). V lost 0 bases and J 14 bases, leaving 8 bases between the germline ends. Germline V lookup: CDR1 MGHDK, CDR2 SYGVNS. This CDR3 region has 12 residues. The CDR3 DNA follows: TGTGCCAGCAGTGAATATGGGGGGTCCCTCCACTTT. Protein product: CASSEYGGSLHF.

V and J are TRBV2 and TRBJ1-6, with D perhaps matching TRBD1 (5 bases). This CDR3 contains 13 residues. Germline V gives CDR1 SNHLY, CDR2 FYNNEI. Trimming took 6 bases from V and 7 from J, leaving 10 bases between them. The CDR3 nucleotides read TGTGCCAGCAGGTGGGGCGTAAATTCACCCCTCCACTTT. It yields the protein CASRWGVNSPLHF. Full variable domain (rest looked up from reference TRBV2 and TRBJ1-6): EPEVTQTPSHQVTQMGQEVILRCVPISNHLYFYWYRQILGQKVEFLVSFYNNEISEKSEIFDDQFSVERPDGSNFTLKIRSTKLEDSAMYFCASRWGVNSPLHFGNGTRLTVT.

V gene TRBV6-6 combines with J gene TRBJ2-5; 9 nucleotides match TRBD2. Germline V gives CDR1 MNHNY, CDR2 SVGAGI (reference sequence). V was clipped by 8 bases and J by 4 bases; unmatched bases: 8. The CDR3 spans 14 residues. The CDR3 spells CASCRAGGRETQYF. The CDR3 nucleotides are TGTGCCAGCTGTCGCGCGGGGGGGCGAGAGACCCAGTACTTC.

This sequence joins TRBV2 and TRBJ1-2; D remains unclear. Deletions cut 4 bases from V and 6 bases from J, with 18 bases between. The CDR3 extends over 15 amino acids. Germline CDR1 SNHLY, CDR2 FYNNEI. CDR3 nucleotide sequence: TGTGCCAGCAGTGGGTCCCGCACCTCTCCAGATGGCTACACCTTC. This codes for CASSGSRTSPDGYTF.

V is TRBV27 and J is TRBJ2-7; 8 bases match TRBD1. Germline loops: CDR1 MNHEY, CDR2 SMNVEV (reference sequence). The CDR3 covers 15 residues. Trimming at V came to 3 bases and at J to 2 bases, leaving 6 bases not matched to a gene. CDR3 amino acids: CASSFEGQATYEQYF. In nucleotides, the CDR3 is TGTGCCAGCAGTTTTGAGGGACAGGCAACCTACGAGCAGTACTTC.

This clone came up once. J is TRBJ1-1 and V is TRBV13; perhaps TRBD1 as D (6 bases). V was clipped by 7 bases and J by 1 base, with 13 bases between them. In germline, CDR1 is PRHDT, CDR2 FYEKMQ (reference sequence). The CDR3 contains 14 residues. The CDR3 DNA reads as TGTGCCAGCAACTTTAGGGGGGAGAACACTGAAGCTTTCTTT. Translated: CASNFRGENTEAFF.

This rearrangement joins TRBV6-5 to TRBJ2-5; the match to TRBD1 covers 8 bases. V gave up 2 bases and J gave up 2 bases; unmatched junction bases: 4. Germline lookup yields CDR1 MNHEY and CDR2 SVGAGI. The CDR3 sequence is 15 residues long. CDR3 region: CASSYGQGYQETQYF. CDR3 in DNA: TGTGCCAGCAGTTACGGACAGGGTTATCAAGAGACCCAGTACTTC.

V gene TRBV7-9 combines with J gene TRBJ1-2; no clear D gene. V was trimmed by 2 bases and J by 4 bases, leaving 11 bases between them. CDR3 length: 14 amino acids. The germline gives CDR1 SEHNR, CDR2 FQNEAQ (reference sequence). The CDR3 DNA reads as TGTGCCAGCAGCTTATTAACAGCAACCTATGGCTACACCTTC. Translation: CASSLLTATYGYTF.

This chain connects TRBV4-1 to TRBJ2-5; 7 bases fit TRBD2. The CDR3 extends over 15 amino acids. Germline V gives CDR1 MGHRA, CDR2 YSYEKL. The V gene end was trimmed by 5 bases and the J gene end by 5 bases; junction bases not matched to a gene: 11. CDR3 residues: CASSTLRGVFETQYF. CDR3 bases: TGCGCCAGCAGCACCTTACGGGGGGTGTTTGAGACCCAGTACTTC.

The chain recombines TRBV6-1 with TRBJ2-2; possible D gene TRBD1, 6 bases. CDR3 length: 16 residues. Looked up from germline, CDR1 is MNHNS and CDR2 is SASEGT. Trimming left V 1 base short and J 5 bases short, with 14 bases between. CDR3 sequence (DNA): TGTGCCAGCAGTGAAGTCGTCAGGGGTTGGACCGGGGAGCTGTTTTTT. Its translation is CASSEVVRGWTGELFF.

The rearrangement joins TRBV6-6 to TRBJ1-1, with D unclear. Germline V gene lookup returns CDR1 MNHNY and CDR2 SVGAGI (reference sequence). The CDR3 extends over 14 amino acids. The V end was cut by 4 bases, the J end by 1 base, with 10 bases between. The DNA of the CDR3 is TGTGCCAGCAGTTTACACACGGGGAACACTGAAGCTTTCTTT. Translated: CASSLHTGNTEAFF.

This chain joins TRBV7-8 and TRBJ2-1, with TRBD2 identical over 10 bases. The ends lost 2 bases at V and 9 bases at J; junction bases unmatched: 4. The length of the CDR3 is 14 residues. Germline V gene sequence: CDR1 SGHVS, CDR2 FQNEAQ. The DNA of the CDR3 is TGTGCCAGCAGCTTATGGGGACTAGCGAGTGAGCAGTTCTTC. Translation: CASSLWGLASEQFF.

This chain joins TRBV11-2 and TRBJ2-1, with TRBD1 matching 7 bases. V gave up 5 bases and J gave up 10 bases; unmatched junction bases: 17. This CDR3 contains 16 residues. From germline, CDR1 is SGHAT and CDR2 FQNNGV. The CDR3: CASSPNRDSLNEEQFF. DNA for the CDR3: TGTGCCAGCAGCCCTAACCGGGACAGCCTCAATGAAGAGCAGTTCTTC.

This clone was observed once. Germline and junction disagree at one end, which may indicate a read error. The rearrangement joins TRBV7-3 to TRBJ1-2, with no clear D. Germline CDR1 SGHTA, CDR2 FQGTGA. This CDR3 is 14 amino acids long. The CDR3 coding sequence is TGTGCCAACAGCCCCACACCGGGAGGGAACGGCTACACCTTC. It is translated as CANSPTPGGNGYTF.

The CDR3 DNA sequence: TGTGCCTGGAGTGTATACCACAGGGGATCCGGTGGCTACACCTTC. It specifies CAWSVYHRGSGGYTF. V and J are TRBV30 and TRBJ1-2; 7 bases are shared with TRBD1. Germline V gives CDR1 GTSNPN, CDR2 SVGIG (reference sequence). This CDR3 comprises 15 residues. V shed 0 bases and J 7 bases; nucleotides not matched to a gene: 11.